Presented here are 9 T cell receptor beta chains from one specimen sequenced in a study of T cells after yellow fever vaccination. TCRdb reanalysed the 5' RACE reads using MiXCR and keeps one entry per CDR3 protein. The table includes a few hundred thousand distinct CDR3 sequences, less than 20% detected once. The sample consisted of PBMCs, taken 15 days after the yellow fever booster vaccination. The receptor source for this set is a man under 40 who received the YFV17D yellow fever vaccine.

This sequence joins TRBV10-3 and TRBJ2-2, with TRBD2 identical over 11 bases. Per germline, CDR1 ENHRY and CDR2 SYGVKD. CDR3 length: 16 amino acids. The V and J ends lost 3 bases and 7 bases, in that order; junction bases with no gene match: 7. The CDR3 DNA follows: TGTGCCATCAGTGAACTTACTAGCGGGAGTGTCGGGGAGCTGTTTTTT. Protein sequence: CAISELTSGSVGELFF.

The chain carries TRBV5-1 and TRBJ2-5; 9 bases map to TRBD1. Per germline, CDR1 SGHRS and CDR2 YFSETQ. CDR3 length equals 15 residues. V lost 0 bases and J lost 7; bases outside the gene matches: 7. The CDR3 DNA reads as TGCGCCAGCAGCTTGGCCGAGGGACAGGGAGGGACCCAGTACTTC. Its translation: CASSLAEGQGGTQYF.

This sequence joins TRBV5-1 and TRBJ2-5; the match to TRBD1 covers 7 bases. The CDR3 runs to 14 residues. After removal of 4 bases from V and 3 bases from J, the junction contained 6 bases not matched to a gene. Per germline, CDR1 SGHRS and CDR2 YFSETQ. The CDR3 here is CASSPGTAEETQYF. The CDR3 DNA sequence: TGCGCCAGCAGCCCCGGGACAGCAGAAGAGACCCAGTACTTC.

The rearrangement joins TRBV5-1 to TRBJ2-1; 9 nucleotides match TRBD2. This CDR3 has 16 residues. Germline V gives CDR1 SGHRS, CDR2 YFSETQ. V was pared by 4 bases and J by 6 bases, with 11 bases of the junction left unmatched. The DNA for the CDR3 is TGCGCCAGCAGCCCAGCTAGCGGGAAGATCCGCAATGAGCAGTTCTTC. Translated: CASSPASGKIRNEQFF.

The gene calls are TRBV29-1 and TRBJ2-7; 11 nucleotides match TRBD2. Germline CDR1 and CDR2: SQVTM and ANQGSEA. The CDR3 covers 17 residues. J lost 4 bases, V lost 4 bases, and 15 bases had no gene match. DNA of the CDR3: TGCAGCGTTGTAAAGGGTAGCGGGAGGGCCCTCGGTTACGAGCAGTACTTC. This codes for CSVVKGSGRALGYEQYF.

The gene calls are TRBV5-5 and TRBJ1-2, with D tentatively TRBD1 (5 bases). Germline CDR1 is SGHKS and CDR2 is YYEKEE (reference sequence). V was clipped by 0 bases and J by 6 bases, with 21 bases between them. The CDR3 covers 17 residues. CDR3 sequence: CASSLGAGTGVRDGYTF. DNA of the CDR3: TGTGCCAGCAGCTTGGGCGCCGGGACGGGAGTTCGAGATGGCTACACCTTC.

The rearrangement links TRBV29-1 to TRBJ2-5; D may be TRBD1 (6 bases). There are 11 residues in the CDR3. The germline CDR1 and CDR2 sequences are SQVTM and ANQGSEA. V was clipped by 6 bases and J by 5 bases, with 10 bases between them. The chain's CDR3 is CSVYRAETQYF. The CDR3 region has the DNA TGCAGCGTCTACAGGGCTGAGACCCAGTACTTC.

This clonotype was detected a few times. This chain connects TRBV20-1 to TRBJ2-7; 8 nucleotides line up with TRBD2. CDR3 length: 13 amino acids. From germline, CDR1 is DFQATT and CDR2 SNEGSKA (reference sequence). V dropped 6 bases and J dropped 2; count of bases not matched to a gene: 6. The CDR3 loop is CSAKISGAYEQYF. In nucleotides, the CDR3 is TGCAGTGCGAAGATTAGCGGGGCCTACGAGCAGTACTTC.

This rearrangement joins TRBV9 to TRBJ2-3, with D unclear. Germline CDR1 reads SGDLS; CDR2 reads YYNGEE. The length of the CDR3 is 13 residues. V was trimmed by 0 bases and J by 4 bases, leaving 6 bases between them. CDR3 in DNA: TGTGCCAGCAGCGTAGAGTACTCAGATACGCAGTATTTT. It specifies CASSVEYSDTQYF.